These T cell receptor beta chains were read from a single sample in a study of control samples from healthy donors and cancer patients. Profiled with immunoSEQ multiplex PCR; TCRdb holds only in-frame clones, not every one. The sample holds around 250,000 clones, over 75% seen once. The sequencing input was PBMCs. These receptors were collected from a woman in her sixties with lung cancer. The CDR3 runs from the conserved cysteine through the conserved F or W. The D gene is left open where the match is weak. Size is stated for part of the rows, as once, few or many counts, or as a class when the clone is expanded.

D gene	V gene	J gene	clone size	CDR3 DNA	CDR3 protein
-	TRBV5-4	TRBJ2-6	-	TGTGCCAGCAGCTTTCGGGGCGACGGGGCCAACGTCCTGACTTTC	CASSFRGDGANVLTF
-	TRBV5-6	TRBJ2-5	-	TGTGCCAGCAGTTCGACGAGGGGGGTGGTGTCCCAGTACTTC	CASSSTRGVVSQYF
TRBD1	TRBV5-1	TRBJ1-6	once	TGCGCCAGCAGCCCACCGGGACAGGGTAATGGTTCACCCCTCCACTTT	CASSPPGQGNGSPLHF
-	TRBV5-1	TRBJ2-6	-	TGCGCCAGCTCCCCGGGGATCTCTGGGGCCAACGTCCTGACTTTC	CASSPGISGANVLTF
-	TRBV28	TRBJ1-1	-	TGTGCCAGCAGTTTATTCCAGGAGATTGAAGCTTTCTTT	CASSLFQEIEAFF
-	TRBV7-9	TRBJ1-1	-	TGTGCCAGCAGCTCGAGCGGCGGCACTGAAGCTTTCTTT	CASSSSGGTEAFF
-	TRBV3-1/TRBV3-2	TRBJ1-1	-	TGTGCCAGCAGCGAATTTTCCGGGACGGGAGCTTTCTTT	CASSEFSGTGAFF
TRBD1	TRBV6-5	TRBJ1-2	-	TGTGCCAGCAGGGTAGGGACAGGGGGAGGCTACACCTTC	CASRVGTGGGYTF
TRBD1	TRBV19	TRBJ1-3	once	TGTGCCAGTAGTATCGTGGGACAGCTATTCTCTGGAAACACCATATATTTT	CASSIVGQLFSGNTIYF
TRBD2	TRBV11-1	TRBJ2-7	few	TGTGCCAGCAGCATTACTAGCGGGAGTGTCTACGAGCAGTACTTC	CASSITSGSVYEQYF
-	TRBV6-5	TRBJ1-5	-	TGTGCCAGCACCCTAGGGGTTAATCAGCCCCAGCATTTT	CASTLGVNQPQHF
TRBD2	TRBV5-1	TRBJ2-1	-	TGCGCCAGCAGCCCGCCGGGACTAGCGCTCCATGAGCAGTTCTTC	CASSPPGLALHEQFF
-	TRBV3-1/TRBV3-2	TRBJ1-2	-	TGTGCCAGCAGCCAGATAGACAGGTTGTATGGCTACACCTTC	CASSQIDRLYGYTF
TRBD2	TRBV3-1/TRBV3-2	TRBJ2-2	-	TGTGCCACCTCACCGGGACTAGTCACCGGGGAGCTGTTTTTT	CATSPGLVTGELFF
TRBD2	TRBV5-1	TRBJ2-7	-	TGCGCCAGCAGATCGGCTAGCGGGCCCTACGAGCAGTACTTC	CASRSASGPYEQYF
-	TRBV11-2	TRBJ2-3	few	TGTGCCAGCAGCTTAGCCCCAGGGAGCACAGATACGCAGTATTTT	CASSLAPGSTDTQYF
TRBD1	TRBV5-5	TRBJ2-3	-	TGTGCCAGCAGCTTGATAGGACAGGGATTTTCTAGCACAGATACGCAGTATTTT	CASSLIGQGFSSTDTQYF
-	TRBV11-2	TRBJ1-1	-	TGTGCCAGCAGCTTAGGTCTGGGGGAGGAAGCTTTCTTT	CASSLGLGEEAFF
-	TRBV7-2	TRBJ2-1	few	TGTGCCAGCAGCCTCATTTTCAGCTCCTACAATGAGCAGTTCTTC	CASSLIFSSYNEQFF
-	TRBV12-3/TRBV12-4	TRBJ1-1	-	TGTGCCAGCAGTTTTGCAGGGAACACTGAAGCTTTCTTT	CASSFAGNTEAFF
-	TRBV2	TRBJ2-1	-	TGTGCCAGCAGTCCACGGGAGCGCTTCCTGGGGTCCAATGAGCAGTTCTTC	CASSPRERFLGSNEQFF
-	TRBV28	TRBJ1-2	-	TGTGCCAGCAGTCTAGACAGCTCTGGCTACACCTTC	CASSLDSSGYTF
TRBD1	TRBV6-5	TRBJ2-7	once	TGTGCCAGCGAAGCCGGGACAGGGGGCGTCTACGAGCAGTACTTC	CASEAGTGGVYEQYF
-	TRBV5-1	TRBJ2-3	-	TGCGCCAGCAGCCTAAAAATAGCGACGGGCACAGATACGCAGTATTTT	CASSLKIATGTDTQYF
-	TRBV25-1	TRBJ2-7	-	TGTGCCAGCAGTGACCGACCCCGGACTGCCCAAGGGGGCGAGCAGTACTTC	CASSDRPRTAQGGEQYF
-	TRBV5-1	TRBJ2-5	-	TGCGCCAGCAGCTTGGTTCTAGCAATGGAGACCCAGTACTTC	CASSLVLAMETQYF
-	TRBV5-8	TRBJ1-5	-	TGTGCCAGCAGCGTTGGTAGGGGGCCCCAGCATTTT	CASSVGRGPQHF
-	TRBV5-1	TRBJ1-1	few	TGCGCCAGCAGCTTGGATGACTCGGCCGCAGCTTTCTTT	CASSLDDSAAAFF
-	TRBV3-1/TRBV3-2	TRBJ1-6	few	TGTGCCAGCAGCCAAGCAGGGGAGAATTCACCCCTCCACTTT	CASSQAGENSPLHF
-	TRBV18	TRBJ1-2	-	TGTGCCAGCTCACCGACACAGGGAGACTATGGCTACACCTTC	CASSPTQGDYGYTF
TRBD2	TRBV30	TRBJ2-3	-	TGTGCCTGGAGTGAGGTAGCGGGAGGCACAGATACGCAGTATTTT	CAWSEVAGGTDTQYF
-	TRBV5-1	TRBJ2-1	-	TGCGCCAGCAGCTCCGACAGTACCTACAATGAGCAGTTCTTC	CASSSDSTYNEQFF
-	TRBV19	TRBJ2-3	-	TGTGCCAGTAGTATAATCAGGACTAGCACAGATACGCAGTATTTT	CASSIIRTSTDTQYF
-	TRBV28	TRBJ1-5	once	TGTGCCAGCAGTTTAGGGACCTACAATCAGCCCCAGCATTTT	CASSLGTYNQPQHF
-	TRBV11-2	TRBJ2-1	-	TGTGCCAGCAGCTTAGCGGGAGTTAATGAGCAGTTCTTC	CASSLAGVNEQFF
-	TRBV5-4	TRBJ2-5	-	TGTGCCAGCAGCTTGGCCGGGGCGGCAGAGACCCAGTACTTC	CASSLAGAAETQYF
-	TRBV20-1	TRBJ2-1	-	TGCAGTGCTCACCAGTACAATGAGCAGTTCTTC	CSAHQYNEQFF
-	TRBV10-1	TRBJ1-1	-	TGCGCCAGCTTATGCGTACGGGGGGGTAGTCACACTGAAGCTTTCTTT	CASLCVRGGSHTEAFF
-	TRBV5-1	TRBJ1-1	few	TGCGCCAGCAGCTTGGGGGGCGCGGACACTGAAGCTTTCTTT	CASSLGGADTEAFF
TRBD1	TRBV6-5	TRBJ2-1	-	TGTGCCAGCACCGGGACAGACTCCTACAATGAGCAGTTCTTC	CASTGTDSYNEQFF
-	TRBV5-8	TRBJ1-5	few	TGTGCCAGCAGCTTGTATGGGGGTCAGCCCCAGCATTTT	CASSLYGGQPQHF
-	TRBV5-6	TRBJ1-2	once	TGTGCCAGCAGCTTCCAAGGCAGCGGCAGGGACTTCTATGGCTACACCTTC	CASSFQGSGRDFYGYTF
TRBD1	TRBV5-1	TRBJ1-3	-	TGCGCCAGCAGCTTGCAGGGGGAAGGAAACACCATATATTTT	CASSLQGEGNTIYF
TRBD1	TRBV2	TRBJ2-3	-	TGTGCCAGCAGTTTACAGGGGCGGACAGATACGCAGTATTTT	CASSLQGRTDTQYF
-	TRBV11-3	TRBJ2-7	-	TGTGCCAGCAGCTTAAACCCGGGGGCCTACGAGCAGTACTTC	CASSLNPGAYEQYF
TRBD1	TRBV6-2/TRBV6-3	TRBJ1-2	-	TGTGCCAGCAGGCCTACAGGGGGGGACTATGGCTACACCTTC	CASRPTGGDYGYTF
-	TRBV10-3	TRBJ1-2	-	TGTGCCATCAGTGAGTCGAATTGGGTTAACTATGGCTACACCTTC	CAISESNWVNYGYTF
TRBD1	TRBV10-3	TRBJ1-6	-	TGTGCCTCCCGCTCTGGGACAGGGACTTCACCCCTCCACTTT	CASRSGTGTSPLHF
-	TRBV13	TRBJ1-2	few	TGTGCCAGCAGCTTAGGCGCGGCAGAGAGTGGCTACACCTTC	CASSLGAAESGYTF
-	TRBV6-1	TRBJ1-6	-	TGTGCCAGCAGTGAACACAACAATTCACCCCTCCACTTT	CASSEHNNSPLHF
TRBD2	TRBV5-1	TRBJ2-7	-	TGCGCCACCCAACCAGGAGCGGGAGGGCCCGGATACGAGCAGTACTTC	CATQPGAGGPGYEQYF
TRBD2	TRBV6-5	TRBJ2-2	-	TGTGCCAGCAGCTTGGGACTAACCACCGGGGAGCTGTTTTTT	CASSLGLTTGELFF
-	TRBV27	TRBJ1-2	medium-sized	TGTGCCAGCAGTTTATCTCCAGGGACTAACTATGGCTACACCTTC	CASSLSPGTNYGYTF